This is a list of T cell receptor beta chains from one sample in a study of graft-versus-host responses after intestinal transplantation. Profiled with immunoSEQ multiplex PCR; TCRdb holds only in-frame clones, not every one. The table shows tens of thousands of clones, with 91% occurring only once. No antigen has been assigned to these receptors. The sequencing used unstimulated CD8+ T cells sorted from spleen or lymph node cells, collected before intestinal transplant. The receptors come from a human donor who received an intestinal transplant. Both conserved end residues are part of each CDR3. The D gene is left open where the match is weak. Clone size is not always given. Where it is, it says once, few, many or a class for expanded clones.

D: -; length: 14; V: TRBV7-2; size: -; J: TRBJ2-7; CDR3: CASSLAPGDYEQYF; DNA: TGTGCCAGCAGCTTAGCCCCAGGGGACTACGAGCAGTACTTC
D: TRBD2; length: 17; V: TRBV9; size: -; J: TRBJ2-2; CDR3: CASSVGWEREAAGELFF; DNA: TGTGCCAGCAGCGTCGGGTGGGAGCGGGAGGCGGCCGGGGAGCTGTTTTTT
D: -; length: 13; V: TRBV5-1; size: -; J: TRBJ2-7; CDR3: CASSSSGYYEQYF; DNA: TGCGCCAGCAGCTCCAGCGGATACTACGAGCAGTACTTC
D: TRBD2; length: 15; V: TRBV4-2; size: -; J: TRBJ2-1; CDR3: CASSPREGSYNEQFF; DNA: TGTGCCAGCAGCCCGCGGGAGGGCTCCTACAATGAGCAGTTCTTC
D: TRBD1; length: 14; V: TRBV7-8; size: -; J: TRBJ1-1; CDR3: CASSPGQVNTEAFF; DNA: TGTGCCAGCAGCCCGGGACAGGTGAACACTGAAGCTTTCTTT
D: -; length: 16; V: TRBV7-2; size: -; J: TRBJ1-2; CDR3: CASSHRTSLMSYGYTF; DNA: TGTGCCAGCAGCCACAGGACATCCCTTATGAGCTATGGCTACACCTTC
D: -; length: 14; V: TRBV6-6; size: -; J: TRBJ2-2; CDR3: CATRGLMGTGELFF; DNA: TGTGCCACTAGGGGGTTAATGGGCACCGGGGAGCTGTTTTTT
D: -; length: 15; V: TRBV5-1; size: -; J: TRBJ2-5; CDR3: CASSYEDGGQETQYF; DNA: TGCGCCAGCAGCTACGAGGACGGAGGCCAAGAGACCCAGTACTTC
D: -; length: 14; V: TRBV9; size: -; J: TRBJ2-3; CDR3: CASSVAVSTDTQYF; DNA: TGTGCCAGCAGCGTAGCAGTGTCCACAGATACGCAGTATTTT
D: TRBD2; length: 20; V: TRBV29-1; size: -; J: TRBJ2-1; CDR3: CSATMGGSGRAGISYNEQFF; DNA: TGCAGCGCCACTATGGGGGGTAGCGGGAGGGCCGGGATATCCTACAATGAGCAGTTCTTC
D: -; length: 17; V: TRBV12-2; size: -; J: TRBJ2-5; CDR3: CASRFSPDSGREETQYF; DNA: TGTGCAAGTCGCTTTTCTCCCGATAGCGGGAGGGAGGAGACCCAGTACTTC
D: TRBD1; length: 17; V: TRBV4-1; size: -; J: TRBJ2-7; CDR3: CASSQGVPGQGFYEQYF; DNA: TGCGCCAGCAGCCAAGGCGTCCCGGGACAGGGTTTCTACGAGCAGTACTTC
D: -; length: 12; V: TRBV30; size: -; J: TRBJ1-3; CDR3: CAWSTAGAAIYF; DNA: TGTGCCTGGAGCACCGCGGGGGCCGCCATATATTTT
D: TRBD1; length: 16; V: TRBV15; size: -; J: TRBJ2-3; CDR3: CATSRGRGLSTDTQYF; DNA: TGTGCCACCAGCAGAGGCAGGGGGTTATCCACAGATACGCAGTATTTT
D: -; length: 14; V: TRBV28; size: -; J: TRBJ1-1; CDR3: CASRPPDRNTEAFF; DNA: TGTGCCAGCAGACCTCCGGACAGGAACACTGAAGCTTTCTTT
D: -; length: 13; V: TRBV4-1; size: once; J: TRBJ1-1; CDR3: CASSQVRGTEAFF; DNA: TGCGCCAGCAGCCAAGTACGAGGCACTGAAGCTTTCTTT
D: -; length: 16; V: TRBV11-2; size: -; J: TRBJ1-2; CDR3: CASSAPRVWRNYGYTF; DNA: TGTGCCAGCAGCGCCCCCCGGGTCTGGAGAAACTATGGCTACACCTTC
D: -; length: 13; V: TRBV12-5; size: -; J: TRBJ1-1; CDR3: CASGFPSGTEAFF; DNA: TGTGCTAGTGGTTTCCCCTCGGGCACTGAAGCTTTCTTT
D: TRBD2; length: 15; V: TRBV4-3; size: -; J: TRBJ2-7; CDR3: CASSPTSGSSYEQYF; DNA: TGCGCCAGCAGCCCCACTAGCGGGAGCTCCTACGAGCAGTACTTC
D: -; length: 13; V: TRBV19; size: -; J: TRBJ1-1; CDR3: CASSISMNTEAFF; DNA: TGTGCCAGTAGTATCTCTATGAACACTGAAGCTTTCTTT